The 4 T cell receptor beta chains below all came from one sample that was sequenced in a study of regulatory T cells in long-lasting Graves disease. Time point in this sample: persistent/refractory GD, antithyroid drugs over 5 years with positive TRAb. From PBMCs, RNA was extracted and then used to make the TCR library. With iRepertoire HTBI primers and Arm-PCR of CDR3 regions, TCR beta libraries were built. TCRdb used MiXCR to reprocess the multiplex PCR reads, holding one entry per CDR3 protein. The sample lists roughly 450,000 distinct CDR3 sequences; about a quarter were seen once. This specimen consisted of peripheral blood mononuclear cells (PBMCs), obtained when the disease was refractory, from a patient treated with antithyroid drugs. The receptors originated from a female donor with Graves disease.

This chain links TRBV9 with TRBJ1-3; D unclear. The germline V gene encodes CDR1 SGDLS and CDR2 YYNGEE. CDR3 length: 13 amino acids. The germline V and J ends were trimmed by 3 bases and 4 bases, with 8 bases remaining between them. This CDR3 is CASSGSRGNTIYF. As DNA, the CDR3 is TGTGCCAGCAGCGGATCCCGGGGAAACACCATATATTTT.

This clonotype appeared many times. The chain links TRBV15 to TRBJ1-4; D is ambiguous. The CDR3 is 12 residues long. Germline V lookup: CDR1 LNHNV, CDR2 YYDKDF (reference sequence). Trimming removed 2 bases from V and 8 bases from J, with 6 bases in between. The chain's CDR3 is CATSRQDEKLFF. CDR3 nucleotides: TGTGCCACCAGCAGACAGGACGAAAAACTGTTTTTT.

This clonotype was seen more than once but under ten times. This chain uses TRBV6-2 or TRBV6-3 with TRBJ2-5; 8 nucleotides match TRBD2. Germline V gene sequence: CDR1 MNHEY, CDR2 SVGEGT. The CDR3 is 15 residues long. Trimming cost V 0 bases and J 4 bases; bases outside gene matches: 4. Here the CDR3 DNA reads TGTGCCAGCAGTTACTCGAGCGGGAGTGTAGAGACCCAGTACTTC. Protein sequence: CASSYSSGSVETQYF.

This sequence joins TRBV12-3 or TRBV12-4 and TRBJ2-2; TRBD2 matches at 13 bases. The CDR3 has 22 residues. J was trimmed by 0 bases and V by 2 bases; bases with no gene match: 15. For the CDR3, the DNA is TGTGCCAGCAGTTTATTATTTTTTTTGGGACTAGCGGGAAATCCGAACACCGGGGAGCTGTTTTTT. It specifies CASSLLFFLGLAGNPNTGELFF.